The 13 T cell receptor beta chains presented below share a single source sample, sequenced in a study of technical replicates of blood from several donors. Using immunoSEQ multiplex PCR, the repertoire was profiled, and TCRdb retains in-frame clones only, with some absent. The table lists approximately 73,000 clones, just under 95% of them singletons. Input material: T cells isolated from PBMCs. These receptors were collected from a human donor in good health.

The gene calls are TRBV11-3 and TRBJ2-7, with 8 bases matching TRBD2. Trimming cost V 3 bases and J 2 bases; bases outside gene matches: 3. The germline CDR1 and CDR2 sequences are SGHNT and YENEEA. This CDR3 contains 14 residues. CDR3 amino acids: CASSFSGGAYEQYF. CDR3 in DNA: TGTGCCAGCAGCTTCTCCGGGGGGGCCTACGAGCAGTACTTC.

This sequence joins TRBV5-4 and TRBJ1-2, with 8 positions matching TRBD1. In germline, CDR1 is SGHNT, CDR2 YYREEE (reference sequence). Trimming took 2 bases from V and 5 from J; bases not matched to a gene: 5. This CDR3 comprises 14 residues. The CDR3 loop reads CASSFGQGDYGYTF. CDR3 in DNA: TGTGCCAGCAGCTTCGGACAGGGAGATTATGGCTACACCTTC.

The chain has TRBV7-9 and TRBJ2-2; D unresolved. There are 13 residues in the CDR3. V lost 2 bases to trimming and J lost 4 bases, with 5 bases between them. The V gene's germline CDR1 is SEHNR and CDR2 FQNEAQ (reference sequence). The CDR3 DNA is TGTGCCAGCAGCTTACTGAGCACCGGGGAGCTGTTTTTT. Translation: CASSLLSTGELFF.

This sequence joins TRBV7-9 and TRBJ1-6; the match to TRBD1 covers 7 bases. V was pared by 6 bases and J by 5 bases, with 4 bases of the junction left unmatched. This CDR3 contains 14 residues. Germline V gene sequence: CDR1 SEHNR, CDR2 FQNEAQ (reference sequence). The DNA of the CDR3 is TGTGCCAGCAGTGCGACAGGGAATAATTCACCCCTCCACTTT. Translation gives CASSATGNNSPLHF.

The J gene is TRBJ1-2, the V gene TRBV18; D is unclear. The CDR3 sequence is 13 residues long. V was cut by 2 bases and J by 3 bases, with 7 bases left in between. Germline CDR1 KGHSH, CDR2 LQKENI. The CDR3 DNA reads TGTGCCAGCTCACCAGAGAGTCACTATGGCTACACCTTC. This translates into CASSPESHYGYTF.

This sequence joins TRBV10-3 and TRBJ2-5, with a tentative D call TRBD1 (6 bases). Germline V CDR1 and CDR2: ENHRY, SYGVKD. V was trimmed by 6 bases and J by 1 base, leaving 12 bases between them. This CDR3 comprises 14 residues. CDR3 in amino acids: CAISRGHLQETQYF. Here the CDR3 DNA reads TGTGCCATCAGCCGGGGACACCTCCAAGAGACCCAGTACTTC.

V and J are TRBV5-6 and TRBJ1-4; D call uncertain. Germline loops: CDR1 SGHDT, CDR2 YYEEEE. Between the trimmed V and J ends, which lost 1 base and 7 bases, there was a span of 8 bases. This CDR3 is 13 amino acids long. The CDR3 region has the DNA TGTGCCAGCAGCTTGTGGGGAGGTGAAAAACTGTTTTTT. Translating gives CASSLWGGEKLFF.

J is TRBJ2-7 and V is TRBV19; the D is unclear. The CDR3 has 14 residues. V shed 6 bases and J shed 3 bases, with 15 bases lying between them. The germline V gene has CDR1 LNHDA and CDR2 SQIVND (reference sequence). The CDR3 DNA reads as TGTGCCAGTAGCCACGGAGCACCCGTCTACGAGCAGTACTTC. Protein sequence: CASSHGAPVYEQYF.

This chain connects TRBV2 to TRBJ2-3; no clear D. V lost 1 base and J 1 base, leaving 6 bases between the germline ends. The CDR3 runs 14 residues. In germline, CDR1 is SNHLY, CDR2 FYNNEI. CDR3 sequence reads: CASSEVVGTDTQYF. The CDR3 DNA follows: TGTGCCAGCAGTGAAGTCGTCGGCACAGATACGCAGTATTTT.

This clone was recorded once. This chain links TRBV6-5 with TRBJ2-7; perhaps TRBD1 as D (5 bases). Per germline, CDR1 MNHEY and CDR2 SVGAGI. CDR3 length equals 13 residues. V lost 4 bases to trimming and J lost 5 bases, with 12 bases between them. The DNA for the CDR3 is TGTGCCAGCAGTTTAAAGGGGTACGACGAGCAGTACTTC. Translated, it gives CASSLKGYDEQYF.

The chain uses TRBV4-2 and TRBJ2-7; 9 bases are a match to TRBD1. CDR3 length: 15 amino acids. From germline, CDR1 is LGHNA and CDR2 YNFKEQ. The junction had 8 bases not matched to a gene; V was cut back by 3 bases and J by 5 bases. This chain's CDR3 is CASSHLDRGKDEQYF. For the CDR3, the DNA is TGTGCCAGCAGCCATTTGGACAGGGGCAAAGACGAGCAGTACTTC.

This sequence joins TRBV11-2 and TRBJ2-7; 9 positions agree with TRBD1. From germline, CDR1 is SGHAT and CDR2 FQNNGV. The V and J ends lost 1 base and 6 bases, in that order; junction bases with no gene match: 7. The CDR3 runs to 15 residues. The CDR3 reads CASSLVQGALGEQYF. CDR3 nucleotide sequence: TGTGCCAGCAGCTTAGTACAGGGGGCGCTGGGCGAGCAGTACTTC.

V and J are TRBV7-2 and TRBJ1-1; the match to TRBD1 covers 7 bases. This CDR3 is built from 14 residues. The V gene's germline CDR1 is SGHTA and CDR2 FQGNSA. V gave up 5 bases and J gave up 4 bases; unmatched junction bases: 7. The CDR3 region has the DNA TGTGCCAGCAGCCGCGGACAGGTACCCACTGAAGCTTTCTTT. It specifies CASSRGQVPTEAFF. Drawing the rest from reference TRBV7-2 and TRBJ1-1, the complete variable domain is GAGVSQSPSNKVTEKGKDVELRCDPISGHTALYWYRQSLGQGLEFLIYFQGNSAPDKSGLPSDRFSAERTGGSVSTLTIQRTQQEDSAVYLCASSRGQVPTEAFFGQGTRLTVV.